The 9 T cell receptor beta chains below come from one sample, sequenced in a study of cytomegalovirus exposure and HLA in healthy donors. The primer mix had 60 Vbeta and 13 Jbeta primers. This table comes from immunoSEQ multiplex PCR, and its TCRdb copy is limited to in-frame clones, with some not included. The data contain 200,000 to 250,000 clones, approximately 81% of them singletons. The source material was PBMCs. The receptors were sampled from a woman aged 55-70 years in good health and CMV-seropositive.

The CDR3 sequence: CASSTTSGSSNEQFF. The CDR3 bases are TGCGCCAGCAGCACAACTAGCGGGAGTTCCAATGAGCAGTTCTTC. J is TRBJ2-1 and V is TRBV5-1; the match to TRBD2 covers 11 bases. The CDR3 length is 15 residues. V lost 4 bases to trimming and J lost 6 bases; unmatched junction nucleotides: 6. Germline V CDR1 and CDR2: SGHRS, YFSETQ.

V gene TRBV5-1 combines with J gene TRBJ2-1; weak D call: TRBD2 (6 bases). CDR3 length: 15 residues. CDR1 and CDR2 from the germline V gene are SGHRS and YFSETQ. V shed 5 bases and J shed 5 bases, with 17 bases lying between them. The CDR3 reads CASSRRDFTNNEQFF. CDR3 sequence (DNA): TGCGCCAGCAGTCGAAGGGACTTCACAAACAATGAGCAGTTCTTC.

The chain uses TRBV5-1 and TRBJ1-4; D uncertain. Germline V CDR1 and CDR2: SGHRS, YFSETQ. The CDR3 loop spans 13 amino acids. Trimming removed 0 bases at V and 8 bases at J, with 8 bases between. CDR3 nucleotides: TGCGCCAGCAGCTTGGCCGGGAAAGAAAAACTGTTTTTT. As protein: CASSLAGKEKLFF.

This clone is a singleton in its sample. V and J are TRBV7-2 and TRBJ2-7; TRBD1 matches 9 bases. The CDR3 totals 14 residues. In germline, CDR1 is SGHTA, CDR2 FQGNSA. V trimming: 3 bases; J trimming: 3 bases; junction bases outside the gene matches: 3. For the CDR3, the DNA is TGTGCCAGCAGCTTTCCGGGACAGGGCTACGAGCAGTACTTC. Translation gives CASSFPGQGYEQYF.

This chain connects TRBV18 to TRBJ1-2; the D gene is possibly TRBD1 (6 bases). The CDR3 contains 15 residues. The V end was cut by 3 bases, the J end by 2 bases, with 13 bases between. Germline V CDR1 and CDR2: KGHSH, LQKENI. This chain's CDR3 is CASSPQPGANYGYTF. In DNA, the CDR3 is TGTGCCAGCTCACCTCAGCCAGGGGCGAACTATGGCTACACCTTC.

V and J are TRBV28 and TRBJ1-1; 11 bases map to TRBD1. Germline assignment: CDR1 MDHEN and CDR2 SYDVKM. This CDR3 is 18 amino acids long. J lost 8 bases, V lost 3 bases, and 17 bases had no gene match. Written as DNA, the CDR3 is TGTGCCAGCAGTTTGAATCGCGGGACAGGGGGGGTAAGGACCGAAGCTTTCTTT. Translated, it gives CASSLNRGTGGVRTEAFF.

The chain links TRBV5-1 to TRBJ2-3; TRBD2 is a possible D gene (6 bases). Germline V CDR1 and CDR2: SGHRS, YFSETQ. V gave up 4 bases and J gave up 6 bases, with 6 bases separating them. The CDR3 covers 11 residues. The CDR3 sequence is CASSREDTQYF. CDR3 nucleotide sequence: TGCGCCAGCAGCCGGGAGGATACGCAGTATTTT.

This clone was detected only a few times. The rearrangement joins TRBV28 to TRBJ2-1, with D maybe TRBD1 (6 bases). Per germline, CDR1 MDHEN and CDR2 SYDVKM. This CDR3 has 16 residues. V dropped 6 bases and J dropped 4 bases, with 19 bases sitting between them. The CDR3 nucleotides read TGTGCCAGCAGCAAGGGGATGGACAGTACTTACAATGAGCAGTTCTTC. Encoded protein: CASSKGMDSTYNEQFF.

The chain carries TRBV10-1 and TRBJ2-7, with TRBD1 as a possible D gene (5 bases). The germline V and J ends were trimmed by 3 bases and 0 bases, with 12 bases remaining between them. CDR3 length equals 15 residues. Germline-derived CDR1 and CDR2 are WNHNN and SYGVQD (reference sequence). In nucleotides, the CDR3 is TGCGCCAGCAGTGATGGTTCAGGGCTCTCCTACGAGCAGTACTTC. It is translated as CASSDGSGLSYEQYF.